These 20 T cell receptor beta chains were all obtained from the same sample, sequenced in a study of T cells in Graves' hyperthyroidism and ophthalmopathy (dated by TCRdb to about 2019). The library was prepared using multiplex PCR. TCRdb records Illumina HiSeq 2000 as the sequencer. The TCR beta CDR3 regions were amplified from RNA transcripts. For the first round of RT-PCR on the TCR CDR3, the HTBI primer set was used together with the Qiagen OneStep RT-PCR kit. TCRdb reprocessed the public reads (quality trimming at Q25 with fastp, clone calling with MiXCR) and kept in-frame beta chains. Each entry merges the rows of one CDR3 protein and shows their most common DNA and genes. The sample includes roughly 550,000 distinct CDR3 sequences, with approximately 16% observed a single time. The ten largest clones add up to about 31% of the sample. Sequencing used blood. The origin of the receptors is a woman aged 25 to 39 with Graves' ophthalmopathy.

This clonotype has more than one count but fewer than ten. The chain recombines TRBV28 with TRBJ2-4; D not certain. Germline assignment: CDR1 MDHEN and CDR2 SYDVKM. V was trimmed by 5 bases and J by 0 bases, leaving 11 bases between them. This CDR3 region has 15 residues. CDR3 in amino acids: CASSGGRVAKNIQYF. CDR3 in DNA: TGTGCCAGCAGTGGTGGAAGGGTAGCCAAAAACATTCAGTACTTC. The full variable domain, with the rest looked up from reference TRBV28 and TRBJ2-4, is DVKVTQSSRYLVKRTGEKVFLECVQDMDHENMFWYRQDPGLGLRLIYFSYDVKMKEKGDIPEGYSVSREKKERFSLILESASTNQTSMYLCASSGGRVAKNIQYFGAGTRLSVL.

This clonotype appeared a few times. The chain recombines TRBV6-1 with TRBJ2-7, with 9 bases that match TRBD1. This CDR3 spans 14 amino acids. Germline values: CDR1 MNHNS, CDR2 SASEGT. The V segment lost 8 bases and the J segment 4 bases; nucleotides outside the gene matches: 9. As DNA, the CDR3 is TGTGCCAGCGCGGGACAGGGCCTTCATTACGAGCAGTACTTC. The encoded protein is CASAGQGLHYEQYF.

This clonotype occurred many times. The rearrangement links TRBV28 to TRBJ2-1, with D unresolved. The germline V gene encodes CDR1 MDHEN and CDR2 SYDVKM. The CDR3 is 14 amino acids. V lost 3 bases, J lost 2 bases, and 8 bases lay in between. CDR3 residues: CASSFQSPYNEQFF. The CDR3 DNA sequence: TGTGCCAGCAGTTTCCAGAGTCCCTACAATGAGCAGTTCTTC.

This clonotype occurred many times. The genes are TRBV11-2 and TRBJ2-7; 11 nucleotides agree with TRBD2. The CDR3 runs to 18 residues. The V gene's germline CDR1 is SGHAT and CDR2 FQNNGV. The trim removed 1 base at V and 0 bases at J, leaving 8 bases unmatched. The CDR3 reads CASSLGRLAGGHSYEQYF. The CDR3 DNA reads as TGTGCCAGCAGCTTAGGGCGGCTAGCGGGAGGCCACTCCTACGAGCAGTACTTC.

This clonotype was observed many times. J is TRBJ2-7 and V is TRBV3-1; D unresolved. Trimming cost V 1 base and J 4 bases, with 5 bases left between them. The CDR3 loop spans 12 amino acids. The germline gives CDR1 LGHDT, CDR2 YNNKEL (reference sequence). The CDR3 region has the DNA TGTGCCAGCAGCCAAGTCGGATACGAGCAGTACTTC. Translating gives CASSQVGYEQYF.

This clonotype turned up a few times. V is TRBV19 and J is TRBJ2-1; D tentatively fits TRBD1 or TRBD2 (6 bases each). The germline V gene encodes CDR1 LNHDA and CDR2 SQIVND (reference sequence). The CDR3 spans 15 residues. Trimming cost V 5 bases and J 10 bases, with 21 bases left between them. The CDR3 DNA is TGTGCCAGTAGTTCCCACCAGACTAGTCAGGGGGAGCAGTTCTTC. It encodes CASSSHQTSQGEQFF. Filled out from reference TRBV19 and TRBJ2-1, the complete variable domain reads DGGITQSPKYLFRKEGQNVTLSCEQNLNHDAMYWYRQDPGQGLRLIYYSQIVNDFQKGDIAEGYSVSREKKESFPLTVTSAQKNPTAFYLCASSSHQTSQGEQFFGPGTRLTVL.

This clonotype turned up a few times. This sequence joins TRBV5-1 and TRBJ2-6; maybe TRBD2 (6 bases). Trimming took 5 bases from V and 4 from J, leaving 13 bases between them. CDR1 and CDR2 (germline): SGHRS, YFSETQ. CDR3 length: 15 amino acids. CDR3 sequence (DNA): TGCGCCAGCAGAGGTGGAGGGGCAGGGGCCAACGTCCTGACTTTC. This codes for CASRGGGAGANVLTF.

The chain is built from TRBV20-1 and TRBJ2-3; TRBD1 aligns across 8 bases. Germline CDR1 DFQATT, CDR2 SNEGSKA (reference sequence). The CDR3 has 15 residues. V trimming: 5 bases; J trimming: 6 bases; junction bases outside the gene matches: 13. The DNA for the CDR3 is TGCAGTGCTTCGACAGGGGAGCAGGAATGGGATACGCAGTATTTT. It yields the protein CSASTGEQEWDTQYF.

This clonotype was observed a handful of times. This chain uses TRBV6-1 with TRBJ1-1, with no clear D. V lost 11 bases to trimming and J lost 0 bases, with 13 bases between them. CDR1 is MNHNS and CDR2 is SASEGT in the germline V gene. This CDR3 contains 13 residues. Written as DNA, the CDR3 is TGTGCCCTAACAGAGGGTCTGAACACTGAAGCTTTCTTT. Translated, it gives CALTEGLNTEAFF.

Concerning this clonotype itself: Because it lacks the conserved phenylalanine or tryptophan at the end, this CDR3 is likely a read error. CDR3 in amino acids: CASSSRAPSYNEQFS. The CDR3 DNA reads as TGTGCCAGCAGTTCTAGAGCGCCCTCCTACAATGAGCAGTTCTCC. The J gene is TRBJ2-1, the V gene TRBV6-5; D remains ambiguous. CDR1 and CDR2 (germline): MNHEY, SVGAGI. Trimming pared 4 bases from V and 0 bases from J, leaving 10 bases between. The CDR3 loop spans 15 amino acids.

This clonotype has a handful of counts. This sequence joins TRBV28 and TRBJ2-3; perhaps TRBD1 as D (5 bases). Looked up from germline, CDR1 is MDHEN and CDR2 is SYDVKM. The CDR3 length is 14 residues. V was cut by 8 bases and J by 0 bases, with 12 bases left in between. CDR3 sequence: CASCSQGSTDTQYF. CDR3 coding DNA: TGTGCCAGCTGCTCCCAGGGCAGCACAGATACGCAGTATTTT.

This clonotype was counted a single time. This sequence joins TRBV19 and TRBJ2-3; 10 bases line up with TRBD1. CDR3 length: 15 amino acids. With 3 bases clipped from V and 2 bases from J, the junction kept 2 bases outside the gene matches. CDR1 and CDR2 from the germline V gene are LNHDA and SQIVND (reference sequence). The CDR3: CASSMGTGVTDTQYF. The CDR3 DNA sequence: TGTGCCAGTAGTATGGGGACAGGGGTCACAGATACGCAGTATTTT.

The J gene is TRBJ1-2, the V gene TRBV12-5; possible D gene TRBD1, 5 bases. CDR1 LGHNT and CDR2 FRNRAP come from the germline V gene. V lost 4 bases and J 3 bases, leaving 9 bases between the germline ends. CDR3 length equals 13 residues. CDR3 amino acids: CASGSGADYGYTF. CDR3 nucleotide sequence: TGTGCTAGTGGTTCCGGGGCCGACTATGGCTACACCTTC.

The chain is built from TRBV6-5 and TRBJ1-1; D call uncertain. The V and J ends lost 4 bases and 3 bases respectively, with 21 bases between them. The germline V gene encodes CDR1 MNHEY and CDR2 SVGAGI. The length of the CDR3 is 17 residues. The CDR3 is CASSFLVGSVRDTEAFF. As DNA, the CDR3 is TGTGCCAGCAGTTTCTTGGTGGGGAGTGTTAGGGACACTGAAGCTTTCTTT.

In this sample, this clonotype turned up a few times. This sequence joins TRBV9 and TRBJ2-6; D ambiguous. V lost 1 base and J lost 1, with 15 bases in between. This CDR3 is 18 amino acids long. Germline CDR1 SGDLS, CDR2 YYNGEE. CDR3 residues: CASSVTHTVGSGANVLTF. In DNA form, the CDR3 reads TGTGCCAGCAGCGTAACTCATACCGTCGGTTCTGGGGCCAACGTCCTGACTTTC.

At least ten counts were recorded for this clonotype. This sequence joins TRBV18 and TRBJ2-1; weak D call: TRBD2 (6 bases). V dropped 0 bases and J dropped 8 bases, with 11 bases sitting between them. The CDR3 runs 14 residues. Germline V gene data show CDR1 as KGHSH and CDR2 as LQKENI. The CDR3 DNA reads TGTGCCAGCTCACCACCGGAGGGCTTCGATGAGCAGTTCTTC. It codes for CASSPPEGFDEQFF.

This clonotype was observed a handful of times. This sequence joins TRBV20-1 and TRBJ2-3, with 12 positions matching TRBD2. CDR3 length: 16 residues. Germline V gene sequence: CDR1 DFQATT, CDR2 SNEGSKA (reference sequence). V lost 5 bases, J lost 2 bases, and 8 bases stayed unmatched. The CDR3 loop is CSALVGLAGYTDTQYF. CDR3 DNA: TGCAGTGCTCTCGTCGGACTAGCGGGATACACAGATACGCAGTATTTT.

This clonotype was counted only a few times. The CDR3 DNA reads TGTGCCAGCAGCGTATCAGGGGATGTATATGGAACTGAAGCTTTCTTT. It is translated as CASSVSGDVYGTEAFF. The V call is TRBV9, the J call TRBJ1-1; D is possibly TRBD1 (6 bases). This CDR3 has 16 amino acids. V lost 1 base, J lost 5 bases, and 18 bases lay in between. From germline, CDR1 is SGDLS and CDR2 YYNGEE.

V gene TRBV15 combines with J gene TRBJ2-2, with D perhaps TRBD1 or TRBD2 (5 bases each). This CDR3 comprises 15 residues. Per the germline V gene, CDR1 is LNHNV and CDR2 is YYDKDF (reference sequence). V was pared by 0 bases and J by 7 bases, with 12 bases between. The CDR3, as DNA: TGTGCCACCAGCAGAGAGGGACGCTCTAACGGGGAGCTGTTTTTT. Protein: CATSREGRSNGELFF.

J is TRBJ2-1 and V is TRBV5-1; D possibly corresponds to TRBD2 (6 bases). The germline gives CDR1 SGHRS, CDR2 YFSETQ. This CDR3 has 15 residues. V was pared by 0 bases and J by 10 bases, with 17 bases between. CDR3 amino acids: CASSLGLEPLREQFF. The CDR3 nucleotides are TGCGCCAGCAGCTTGGGACTAGAGCCCCTACGGGAGCAGTTCTTC. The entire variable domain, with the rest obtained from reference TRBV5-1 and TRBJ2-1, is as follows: KAGVTQTPRYLIKTRGQQVTLSCSPISGHRSVSWYQQTPGQGLQFLFEYFSETQRNKGNFPGRFSGRQFSNSRSEMNVSTLELGDSALYLCASSLGLEPLREQFFGPGTRLTVL.